A selection of T cell receptor beta chains follows, all from one sample in a study of T cell responses to AZD1222 COVID-19 vaccine. Produced via immunoSEQ multiplex PCR; TCRdb's table is partial and in-frame only. The data hold roughly 200,000 clones, with about nine tenths observed a single time. The sequencing used peripheral blood, collected 28 days after the second AZD1222 dose. Receptors originate from an adult who received the AZD1222 COVID-19 vaccine. CDR3s include the opening cysteine and the closing phenylalanine or tryptophan. Each record gives: D gene, clone size, CDR3 length, V gene, J gene, CDR3 DNA, CDR3 protein. A D gene is named only where the DNA matches it firmly. Size is stated for part of the rows, as once, few or many counts, or as a class when the clone is expanded.

>NA|once|14|TRBV3-1/TRBV3-2|TRBJ1-4
TGTGCCAGCAGCCTCCGGGGCGGTAATGAAAAACTGTTTTTT
CASSLRGGNEKLFF
>NA|NA|11|TRBV29-1|TRBJ1-1
TGCAGCGTTAGACAGAACACTGAAGCTTTCTTT
CSVRQNTEAFF
>NA|NA|15|TRBV30|TRBJ2-5
TGTGCCTGGAGGGCCCGGGACAAAAAAAAAGAGACCCAGTACTTC
CAWRARDKKKETQYF
>TRBD1|once|15|TRBV28|TRBJ2-7
TGTGCCAGCAGTTCACACTCGACAGGGGCCTACGAGCAGTACTTC
CASSSHSTGAYEQYF
>NA|NA|14|TRBV27|TRBJ2-7
TGTGCCAGCAGTTATGGGACGGTACCCTACGAGCAGTACTTC
CASSYGTVPYEQYF
>NA|NA|14|TRBV5-1|TRBJ2-7
TGCGCCAGCAGCTTCTCTAGCCCCAGAGACGAGCAGTACTTC
CASSFSSPRDEQYF
>TRBD1|NA|17|TRBV5-1|TRBJ1-4
TGCGCCAGCAGCTTGGGAGGGGGCGCAGGAACTAATGAAAAACTGTTTTTT
CASSLGGGAGTNEKLFF
>TRBD1|NA|15|TRBV19|TRBJ1-3
TGTGCCAGTAAGATTCGACAGGGCAATTCAAACACCATATATTTT
CASKIRQGNSNTIYF
>TRBD1|NA|16|TRBV5-6|TRBJ1-2
TGTGCCAGCAGCCGAACCTACAGGGGAGCTAACTATGGCTACACCTTC
CASSRTYRGANYGYTF
>TRBD2|NA|16|TRBV18|TRBJ2-1
TGTGCCAGCTCACCGGGGACTAGCGGGACCTACAATGAGCAGTTCTTC
CASSPGTSGTYNEQFF
>NA|NA|13|TRBV30|TRBJ1-1
TGTGCCTGGACTACGACAGCGAACACTGAAGCTTTCTTT
CAWTTTANTEAFF